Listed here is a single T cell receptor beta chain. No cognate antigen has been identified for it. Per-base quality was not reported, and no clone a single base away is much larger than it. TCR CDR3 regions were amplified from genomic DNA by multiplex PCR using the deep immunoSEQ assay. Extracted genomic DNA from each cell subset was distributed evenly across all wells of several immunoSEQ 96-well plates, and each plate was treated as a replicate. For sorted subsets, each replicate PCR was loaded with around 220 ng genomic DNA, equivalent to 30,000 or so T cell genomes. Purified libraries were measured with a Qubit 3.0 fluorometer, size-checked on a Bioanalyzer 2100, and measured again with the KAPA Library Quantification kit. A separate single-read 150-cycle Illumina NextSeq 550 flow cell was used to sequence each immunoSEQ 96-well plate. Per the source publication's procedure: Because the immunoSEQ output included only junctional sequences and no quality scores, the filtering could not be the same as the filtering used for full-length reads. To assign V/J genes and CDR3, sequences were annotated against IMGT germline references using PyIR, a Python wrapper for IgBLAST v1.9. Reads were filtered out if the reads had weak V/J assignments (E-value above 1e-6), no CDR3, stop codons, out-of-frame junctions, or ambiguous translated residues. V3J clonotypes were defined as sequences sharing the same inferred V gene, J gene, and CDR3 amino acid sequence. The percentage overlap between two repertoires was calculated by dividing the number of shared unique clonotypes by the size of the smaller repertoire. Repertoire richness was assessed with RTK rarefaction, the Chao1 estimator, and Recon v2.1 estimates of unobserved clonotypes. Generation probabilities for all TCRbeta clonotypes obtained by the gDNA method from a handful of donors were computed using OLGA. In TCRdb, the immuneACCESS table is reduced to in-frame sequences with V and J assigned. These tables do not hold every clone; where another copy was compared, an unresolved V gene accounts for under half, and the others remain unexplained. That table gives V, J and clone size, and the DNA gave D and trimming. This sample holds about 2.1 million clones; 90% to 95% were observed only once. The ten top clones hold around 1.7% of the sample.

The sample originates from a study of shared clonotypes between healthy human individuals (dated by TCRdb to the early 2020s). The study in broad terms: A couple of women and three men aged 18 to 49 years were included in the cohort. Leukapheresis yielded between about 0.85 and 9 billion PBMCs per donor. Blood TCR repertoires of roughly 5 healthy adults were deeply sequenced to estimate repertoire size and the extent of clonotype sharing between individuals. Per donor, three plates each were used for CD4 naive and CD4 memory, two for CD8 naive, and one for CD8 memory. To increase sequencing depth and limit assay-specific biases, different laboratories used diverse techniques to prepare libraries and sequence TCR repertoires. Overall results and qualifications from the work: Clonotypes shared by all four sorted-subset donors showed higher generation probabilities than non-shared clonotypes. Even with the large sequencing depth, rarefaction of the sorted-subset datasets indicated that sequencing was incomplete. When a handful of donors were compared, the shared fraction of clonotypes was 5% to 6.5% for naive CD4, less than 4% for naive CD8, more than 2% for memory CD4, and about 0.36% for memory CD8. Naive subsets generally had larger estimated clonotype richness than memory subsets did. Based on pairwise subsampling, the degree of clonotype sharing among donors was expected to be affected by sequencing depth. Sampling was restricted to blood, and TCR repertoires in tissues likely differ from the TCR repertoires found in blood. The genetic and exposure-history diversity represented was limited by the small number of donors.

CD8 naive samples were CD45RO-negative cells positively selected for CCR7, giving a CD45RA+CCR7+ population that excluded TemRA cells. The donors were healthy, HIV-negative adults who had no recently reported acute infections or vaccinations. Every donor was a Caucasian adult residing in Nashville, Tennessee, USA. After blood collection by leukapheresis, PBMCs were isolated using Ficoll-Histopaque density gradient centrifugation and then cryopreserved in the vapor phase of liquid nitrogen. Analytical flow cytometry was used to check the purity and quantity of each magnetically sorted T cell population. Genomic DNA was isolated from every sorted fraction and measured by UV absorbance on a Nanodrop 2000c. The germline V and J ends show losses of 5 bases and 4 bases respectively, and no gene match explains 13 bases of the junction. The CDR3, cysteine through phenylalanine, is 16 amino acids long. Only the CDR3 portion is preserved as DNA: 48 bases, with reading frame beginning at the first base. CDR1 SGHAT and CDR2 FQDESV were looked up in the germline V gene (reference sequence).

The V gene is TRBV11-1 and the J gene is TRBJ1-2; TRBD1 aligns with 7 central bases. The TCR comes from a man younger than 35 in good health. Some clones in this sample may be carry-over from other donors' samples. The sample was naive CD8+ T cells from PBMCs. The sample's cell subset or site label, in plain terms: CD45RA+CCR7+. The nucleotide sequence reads TGTGCCAGCAGCGCTCTCGAGGGGGCCGGGGTCTATGGCTACACCTTC. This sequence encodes CASSALEGAGVYGYTF.